Below, 21 T cell receptor beta chains from the same sample are listed, as sequenced in a study of blood T cells in healthy people across ages. Sample-barcoded 5' priming and a J-beta primer mix drove a second PCR of about 6 to 12 cycles. MiXCR, applied by TCRdb to the 5' RACE reads, yields one record per CDR3 protein. The data contain hundreds of thousands of distinct CDR3 sequences, approximately 48% of them seen just once; the ten biggest clones take up around 21%. The sequenced sample consisted of blood. The receptors here all came from a man aged 55-75 years in good health.

This rearrangement joins TRBV6-2 or TRBV6-3 to TRBJ2-7; D may be TRBD2 (7 bases). Germline CDR1 MNHEY, CDR2 SVGEGT. Trimming left V 2 bases short and J 6 bases short, with 17 bases between. There are 15 residues in the CDR3. The CDR3 spells CASSYGGGGFGEQYF. The CDR3 nucleotides read TGTGCCAGCAGTTACGGAGGCGGGGGCTTCGGCGAGCAGTACTTC.

This clonotype was seen a handful of times. The genes are TRBV6-6 and TRBJ1-4; 9 bases are shared with TRBD1. The CDR3 is made up of 17 amino acids. J was trimmed by 7 bases and V by 0 bases; bases with no gene match: 9. Per the germline V gene, CDR1 is MNHNY and CDR2 is SVGAGI (reference sequence). CDR3 sequence: CASSYSMGQGGGEKLFF. In DNA, the CDR3 is TGTGCCAGCAGTTACTCGATGGGACAGGGAGGCGGTGAAAAACTGTTTTTT.

J is TRBJ1-2 and V is TRBV7-2, with D possibly being TRBD1 (5 bases). The CDR3 sequence is 13 residues long. From germline, CDR1 is SGHTA and CDR2 FQGNSA. V was pared by 7 bases and J by 8 bases, with 17 bases between. As DNA, the CDR3 is TGTGCCAGCACAAAGGGGCCCTTCGGGGGCTACACCTTC. The encoded protein is CASTKGPFGGYTF.

This clonotype was seen more than once but under ten times. The chain combines TRBV12-3 or TRBV12-4 with TRBJ2-4, with a tentative D call TRBD2 (6 bases). The CDR3 loop spans 15 amino acids. The V and J ends lost 6 bases and 0 bases respectively, with 12 bases between them. The CDR3 DNA follows: TGTGCCAGCAGCCCGCGGGGAATAGCCAAAAACATTCAGTACTTC. Protein sequence: CASSPRGIAKNIQYF.

CDR3 sequence reads: CASTGNLARQSPDEQYF. The CDR3 DNA follows: TGTGCCAGCACCGGTAATTTAGCGAGACAGAGTCCCGACGAGCAGTACTTC. This chain connects TRBV28 to TRBJ2-7, with D possibly being TRBD1 or TRBD2 (5 bases each). Germline V gene lookup returns CDR1 MDHEN and CDR2 SYDVKM. Trimming shortened V by 7 bases and J by 5 bases, and 27 bases separated the two germline ends. This CDR3 has 17 amino acids. Variable domain in full (rest from reference TRBV28 and TRBJ2-7): DVKVTQSSRYLVKRTGEKVFLECVQDMDHENMFWYRQDPGLGLRLIYFSYDVKMKEKGDIPEGYSVSREKKERFSLILESASTNQTSMYLCASTGNLARQSPDEQYFGPGTRLTVT.

The chain joins TRBV29-1 to TRBJ2-1; 8 bases align to TRBD1. V gave up 3 bases and J gave up 6 bases; unmatched junction bases: 7. This CDR3 region has 14 residues. The germline V gene encodes CDR1 SQVTM and CDR2 ANQGSEA. The CDR3 DNA reads TGCAGCGTTGAGGCAGGGGGCGTGGGCAATGAGCAGTTCTTC. Its protein is CSVEAGGVGNEQFF.

This clonotype was observed a single time. The chain carries TRBV5-1 and TRBJ2-3; TRBD2 agrees at 8 bases. This CDR3 has 16 amino acids. J lost 1 base, V lost 4 bases, and 8 bases had no gene match. CDR1 is SGHRS, CDR2 YFSETQ, per germline. CDR3 bases: TGCGCCAGCAGCCCCGAACCGGGAGGGCGCACAGATACGCAGTATTTT. Protein product: CASSPEPGGRTDTQYF.

The CDR3 spells CASSRDGGPSYEQYF. The CDR3 bases are TGTGCCAGCAGCCGGGACGGGGGGCCCTCCTACGAGCAGTACTTC. The chain combines TRBV12-3 or TRBV12-4 with TRBJ2-7, with D perhaps TRBD2 (7 bases). The CDR3 consists of 15 residues. V was pared by 6 bases and J by 0 bases, with 15 bases between.

This clonotype was picked up a small number of times. This chain uses TRBV20-1 with TRBJ2-5; TRBD1 might be the D (6 bases). The CDR3 contains 12 residues. Trimming shortened V by 6 bases and J by 3 bases, and 11 bases separated the two germline ends. Germline V gene data show CDR1 as DFQATT and CDR2 as SNEGSKA (reference sequence). CDR3 residues: CSAVEGEETQYF. The CDR3, as DNA: TGCAGTGCCGTCGAGGGGGAAGAGACCCAGTACTTC.

Notes on this clonotype: The junction shows a germline mismatch at one end, possibly a read error. The V and J genes are TRBV7-8 and TRBJ2-3; 8 bases agree with TRBD2. CDR1 and CDR2 (germline): SGHVS, FQNEAQ. CDR3 length equals 16 residues. The CDR3 sequence is CAGSRTLAGSTDTQYF. CDR3 sequence (DNA): TGTGCCGGCAGCCGAACTCTAGCGGGCTCCACAGATACGCAGTATTTT.

This clonotype was seen a few times. The chain recombines TRBV12-3 or TRBV12-4 with TRBJ2-5; TRBD2 agrees at 13 bases. Trimming took 5 bases from V and 7 from J; bases not matched to a gene: 10. CDR3 length equals 16 residues. The CDR3 spells CASSPPFGLAGVTQYF. CDR3 DNA sequence: TGTGCCAGCAGTCCTCCCTTTGGACTAGCGGGGGTGACCCAGTACTTC.

This chain links TRBV29-1 with TRBJ2-1; 13 bases agree with TRBD2. The ends lost 6 bases at V and 7 bases at J; junction bases unmatched: 6. The CDR3 runs to 14 residues. Per the germline V gene, CDR1 is SQVTM and CDR2 is ANQGSEA. CDR3 loop: CSVTGTSGINEQFF. The CDR3 DNA reads TGCAGCGTCACCGGGACTAGCGGGATAAATGAGCAGTTCTTC.

The gene calls are TRBV20-1 and TRBJ2-7; D is possibly TRBD1 (5 bases). Deletions cut 6 bases from V and 2 bases from J, with 14 bases between. The germline V gene encodes CDR1 DFQATT and CDR2 SNEGSKA (reference sequence). The CDR3 extends over 13 amino acids. The CDR3 region has the DNA TGCAGTGCCCAACCCCAGGGCACCTACGAGCAGTACTTC. Protein sequence: CSAQPQGTYEQYF.

The gene calls are TRBV2 and TRBJ2-3, with D possibly matching TRBD2 (5 bases). The CDR3 runs 11 residues. Trimming left V 8 bases short and J 4 bases short, with 7 bases between. Germline assignment: CDR1 SNHLY and CDR2 FYNNEI. The DNA of the CDR3 is TGTGCCAGCGGGGAGTCAGATACGCAGTATTTT. Residues: CASGESDTQYF.

This clonotype was seen ten or more times. The rearrangement links TRBV12-3 or TRBV12-4 to TRBJ1-1; the D gene is possibly TRBD1 (6 bases). The CDR3 runs to 13 residues. Trimming pared 6 bases from V and 4 bases from J, leaving 12 bases between. The CDR3 sequence: CASRPTGTTEAFF. Written as DNA, the CDR3 is TGTGCCAGCAGGCCTACAGGGACCACTGAAGCTTTCTTT.

This chain joins TRBV10-2 and TRBJ2-1; 8 nucleotides align to TRBD2. The CDR3 is 16 amino acids. Losses at the gene ends were 6 bases for V and 3 bases for J; bases not matched to a gene: 10. Looked up from germline, CDR1 is WSHSY and CDR2 is SAAADI. The CDR3 DNA follows: TGCGCCAGCAGGGGCCTGGCGGGGGGCTTCTACAATGAGCAGTTCTTC. Protein product: CASRGLAGGFYNEQFF.

The chain uses TRBV12-3 or TRBV12-4 and TRBJ2-7; D gene ambiguous. V lost 2 bases to trimming and J lost 3 bases, with 11 bases between them. CDR3 length: 14 residues. For the CDR3, the DNA is TGTGCCAGCAGTTTATGGGGTCTGGGCTACGAGCAGTACTTC. Translation gives CASSLWGLGYEQYF.

As for this clonotype: This may arise from a read error, as a much more abundant clone is one base away. This sequence joins TRBV5-1 and TRBJ2-5; the D is unclear. Germline assignment: CDR1 SGHRS and CDR2 YFSETQ. The CDR3 is 13 amino acids. The CDR3 sequence is CAGRSVRQETQYF. CDR3 DNA sequence: TGCGCCGGCAGGAGCGTGCGGCAAGAGACCCAGTACTTC.

The table lists this clonotype with many counts. The rearrangement links TRBV29-1 to TRBJ2-5, with D unclear. V lost 4 bases and J 5 bases, leaving 11 bases between the germline ends. Germline V CDR1 and CDR2: SQVTM, ANQGSEA. The CDR3 sequence is 12 residues long. The CDR3, as DNA: TGCAGCGTTGGCAGTCAGAGGGAGACCCAGTACTTC. It specifies CSVGSQRETQYF.

This chain connects TRBV9 to TRBJ2-5; 9 bases map to TRBD2. With V trimmed by 2 bases and J by 5 bases, 7 bases remained unmatched. CDR3 length: 15 amino acids. Germline V gene data show CDR1 as SGDLS and CDR2 as YYNGEE. The CDR3 DNA reads as TGTGCCAGCAGCGTTTTAGCGGGGGCCTCGGAGACCCAGTACTTC. This codes for CASSVLAGASETQYF.

A single count supports this clonotype. The chain couples TRBV20-1 to TRBJ2-1; possible D gene TRBD2, 6 bases. CDR1 is DFQATT, CDR2 SNEGSKA, per germline (reference sequence). This CDR3 region has 14 residues. The CDR3 reads CGIRGRGSYNEQFF. DNA of the CDR3: TGCGGAATTCGGGGCCGGGGGTCCTACAATGAGCAGTTCTTC.